Shown below are 25 T cell receptor beta chains from a single sample sequenced in a study of beta chain features in type 1 diabetes. Study-wide results and limits: All four CD4+ subsets from Type 1 diabetes patients carried moderately but significantly shorter TCRB CDR3s.

These receptors have no identified antigens. Sequenced material consisted of expressed TCRB transcripts (all of the isolated RNA was reverse transcribed). Repertoires were generated with immunoSEQ multiplex PCR, while TCRdb's copy carries only in-frame clones and drops some. The sample holds roughly 700,000 clones, about an eighth seen once. Sequencing was carried out using naive CD4+ T cells from blood. The receptors were sampled from a man between 18 and 35 years old with type 1 diabetes.

The rearrangement joins TRBV10-3 to TRBJ2-7, with D perhaps matching TRBD1 (5 bases). The CDR3 covers 16 residues. With 0 bases removed from V and 0 bases from J, the gap between germline ends came to 12 bases. Germline V gene data show CDR1 as ENHRY and CDR2 as SYGVKD. Here the CDR3 reads CAISESGQSSSYEQYF. The CDR3 coding sequence is TGTGCCATCAGTGAGTCGGGGCAGTCGAGCTCCTACGAGCAGTACTTC.

CDR3 coding DNA: TGTGCCAGCTCACAATCGGAGGGACGGGTTAACACTGAAGCTTTCTTT. Its protein is CASSQSEGRVNTEAFF. V usage is TRBV18 and J usage is TRBJ1-1, with D possibly TRBD1 on 5 matching bases. Per germline, CDR1 KGHSH and CDR2 LQKENI. V shed 4 bases and J shed 2 bases, with 17 bases lying between them. The CDR3 extends over 16 amino acids.

This clone was seen a few times. The chain is built from TRBV7-9 and TRBJ1-3; no definite D call. This CDR3 is built from 15 residues. Germline V lookup: CDR1 SEHNR, CDR2 FQNEAQ (reference sequence). Trimming removed 5 bases from V and 4 bases from J, with 15 bases in between. CDR3 sequence: CASSPQRARGNTIYF. The CDR3 DNA is TGTGCCAGCAGCCCCCAGCGTGCACGAGGAAACACCATATATTTT.

This chain links TRBV7-6 with TRBJ2-7, with TRBD2 as a possible D gene (7 bases). The CDR3 contains 15 residues. CDR1 and CDR2 (germline): SGHVS, FNYEAQ. V lost 7 bases, J lost 4 bases, and 20 bases lay in between. Written as DNA, the CDR3 is TGTGCCAGCACCCCCCAAGGGGGGGGGCTGTACGAGCAGTACTTC. This translates into CASTPQGGGLYEQYF.

This chain connects TRBV4-1 to TRBJ2-1, with D hard to call. V dropped 3 bases and J dropped 9 bases, with 18 bases sitting between them. The CDR3 is made up of 15 amino acids. Germline CDR1 is MGHRA and CDR2 is YSYEKL. The CDR3 reads CASSHLTPESREQFF. The CDR3 region has the DNA TGCGCCAGCAGCCATCTCACGCCCGAGTCGCGTGAGCAGTTCTTC.

The chain has TRBV5-6 and TRBJ1-2; D remains ambiguous. The germline gives CDR1 SGHDT, CDR2 YYEEEE. CDR3 length: 13 residues. V was trimmed by 2 bases and J by 1 base, leaving 6 bases between them. CDR3 protein: CASSFGHNYGYTF. CDR3 bases: TGTGCCAGCAGCTTCGGCCATAACTATGGCTACACCTTC.

V and J are TRBV6-1 and TRBJ1-4, with D possibly being TRBD1 (6 bases). The V gene lost 7 bases and the J gene lost 0 bases, with 12 bases spanning the gap. The CDR3 extends over 15 amino acids. In germline, CDR1 is MNHNS, CDR2 SASEGT. CDR3 in amino acids: CASMRTAPTNEKLFF. CDR3 sequence (DNA): TGTGCCAGCATGCGGACAGCCCCAACTAATGAAAAACTGTTTTTT.

The rearrangement links TRBV4-1 to TRBJ2-4; 7 bases match TRBD1. The CDR3 is made up of 15 amino acids. Germline assignment: CDR1 MGHRA and CDR2 YSYEKL. Trimming took 3 bases from V and 6 from J; bases not matched to a gene: 8. Written as DNA, the CDR3 is TGCGCCAGCAGCCAGATCGACAGGGATGGAAACATTCAGTACTTC. This sequence encodes CASSQIDRDGNIQYF.

The J gene is TRBJ1-2, the V gene TRBV18; a weak D match, TRBD1 (5 bases). The CDR3 extends over 11 amino acids. The V and J ends lost 4 bases and 6 bases respectively, with 6 bases between them. Germline-derived CDR1 and CDR2 are KGHSH and LQKENI. The CDR3 nucleotides are TGTGCCAGCTCACGACAGAATGGCTACACCTTC. This sequence encodes CASSRQNGYTF.

This clone has just a few counts. This chain uses TRBV7-9 with TRBJ2-5; 10 nucleotides line up with TRBD1. In germline, CDR1 is SEHNR, CDR2 FQNEAQ (reference sequence). With V trimmed by 5 bases and J by 0 bases, 6 bases remained unmatched. The CDR3 has 16 amino acids. The chain's CDR3 is CASSPRDRGYQETQYF. The CDR3 nucleotides read TGTGCCAGCAGCCCGAGGGACAGGGGTTACCAAGAGACCCAGTACTTC.

This clone was seen more than once but under ten times. This chain connects TRBV5-1 to TRBJ2-5, with TRBD2 matching over 9 bases. The V segment lost 4 bases and the J segment 3 bases; nucleotides outside the gene matches: 7. The CDR3 sequence is 15 residues long. Looked up from germline, CDR1 is SGHRS and CDR2 is YFSETQ. The CDR3 DNA reads as TGCGCCAGCAGCCCGTTAGCGGGGGTAGAAGAGACCCAGTACTTC. It encodes CASSPLAGVEETQYF.

The chain recombines TRBV27 with TRBJ2-7; D possibly corresponds to TRBD1 (6 bases). The CDR3 covers 12 residues. V dropped 7 bases and J dropped 6 bases, with 13 bases sitting between them. Germline-derived CDR1 and CDR2 are MNHEY and SMNVEV (reference sequence). DNA of the CDR3: TGTGCCAGCAAAAACAGGGTGGGCGAGCAGTACTTC. It translates to CASKNRVGEQYF.

This clone has more than one count but fewer than ten. This chain joins TRBV2 and TRBJ1-4, with 8 bases identical to TRBD1. The CDR3 spans 15 residues. Germline V CDR1 and CDR2: SNHLY, FYNNEI. With V trimmed by 5 bases and J by 7 bases, 9 bases remained unmatched. CDR3: CASSIRQGSGEKLFF. The CDR3, as DNA: TGTGCCAGCAGTATCCGACAGGGGAGCGGTGAAAAACTGTTTTTT.

A few counts support this clone. This same CDR3 is encoded by further DNA sequences in the sample. The chain is built from TRBV30 and TRBJ1-1; 7 bases agree with TRBD1. The ends lost 4 bases at V and 1 base at J; junction bases unmatched: 3. The CDR3 loop spans 13 amino acids. Germline CDR1 GTSNPN, CDR2 SVGIG (reference sequence). In DNA form, the CDR3 reads TGTGCCTGGACCGGGACAGCGAACACTGAAGCTTTCTTT. It codes for CAWTGTANTEAFF.

V gene TRBV20-1 combines with J gene TRBJ1-2; D not resolved. Germline CDR1 reads DFQATT; CDR2 reads SNEGSKA (reference sequence). This CDR3 spans 11 amino acids. V was clipped by 3 bases and J by 8 bases, with 10 bases between them. CDR3 amino acids: CSASVSFGYTF. The CDR3 DNA sequence: TGCAGTGCTAGCGTTAGCTTCGGCTACACCTTC.

This chain joins TRBV7-2 and TRBJ2-5, with a tentative D call TRBD2 (6 bases). The CDR3 length is 15 residues. Germline V gives CDR1 SGHTA, CDR2 FQGNSA. Trimming took off 0 bases at V and 1 base at J, with 9 bases between the two ends. CDR3 loop: CASSLAFSGQETQYF. The CDR3 nucleotides read TGTGCCAGCAGCTTAGCTTTTAGCGGCCAAGAGACCCAGTACTTC. The entire variable domain, with the rest obtained from reference TRBV7-2 and TRBJ2-5, is as follows: GAGVSQSPSNKVTEKGKDVELRCDPISGHTALYWYRQSLGQGLEFLIYFQGNSAPDKSGLPSDRFSAERTGGSVSTLTIQRTQQEDSAVYLCASSLAFSGQETQYFGPGTRLLVL.

This clone has a handful of counts. This chain uses TRBV7-7 with TRBJ2-5; 8 bases map to TRBD2. In germline, CDR1 is SSHAT, CDR2 FNYEAQ (reference sequence). This CDR3 comprises 12 residues. The ends lost 5 bases at V and 4 bases at J; junction bases unmatched: 0. This CDR3 is CASSSGGETQYF. DNA of the CDR3: TGTGCCAGCAGCAGCGGGGGAGAGACCCAGTACTTC. Supplemented by reference TRBV7-7 and TRBJ2-5, the full variable domain reads GAGVSQSPRYKVTKRGQDVTLRCDPISSHATLYWYQQALGQGPEFLTYFNYEAQPDKSGLPSDRFSAERPEGSISTLTIQRTEQRDSAMYRCASSSGGETQYFGPGTRLLVL.

V is TRBV25-1 and J is TRBJ2-7, with a weak D call TRBD1 (6 bases). Germline CDR1 reads MGHDK; CDR2 reads SYGVNS. This CDR3 has 14 amino acids. V was trimmed by 2 bases and J by 3 bases, leaving 11 bases between them. The CDR3 protein is CASSEGQGLYEQYF. CDR3 DNA sequence: TGTGCCAGCAGTGAAGGTCAGGGGCTCTACGAGCAGTACTTC.

This clone turned up a few times. The chain recombines TRBV7-2 with TRBJ2-5, with D perhaps TRBD2 (6 bases). Germline CDR1 is SGHTA and CDR2 is FQGNSA. The CDR3 contains 15 residues. V lost 2 bases and J 1 base, leaving 11 bases between the germline ends. CDR3 in DNA: TGTGCCAGCAGCTTAAGGGGTAGCGGCCAAGAGACCCAGTACTTC. The encoded protein is CASSLRGSGQETQYF.

The chain is built from TRBV10-1 and TRBJ2-5; possibly TRBD1 for D (5 bases). Germline V gives CDR1 WNHNN, CDR2 SYGVQD (reference sequence). Trimming stripped 5 bases from V and 5 bases from J, with 12 bases between. The CDR3 totals 13 residues. The CDR3 here is CASSFQGGETQYF. The CDR3 nucleotides are TGCGCCAGCAGTTTTCAGGGTGGGGAGACCCAGTACTTC.

Only a few counts were recorded for this clone. The rearrangement links TRBV5-6 to TRBJ2-6; TRBD2 is a possible D gene (6 bases). Trimming stripped 4 bases from V and 0 bases from J, with 20 bases between. The germline V gene encodes CDR1 SGHDT and CDR2 YYEEEE. The CDR3 loop spans 19 amino acids. The CDR3 spells CASSALSEGYISGANVLTF. CDR3 in DNA: TGTGCCAGCAGCGCCCTATCGGAGGGGTATATCTCTGGGGCCAACGTCCTGACTTTC.

The chain carries TRBV18 and TRBJ2-7; 7 bases are shared with TRBD2. With V trimmed by 0 bases and J by 6 bases, 8 bases remained unmatched. Germline assignment: CDR1 KGHSH and CDR2 LQKENI. The CDR3 totals 15 residues. Here the CDR3 reads CASSPPGRGEGEQYF. Here the CDR3 DNA reads TGTGCCAGCTCACCACCAGGTCGGGGGGAGGGCGAGCAGTACTTC.

This clone has just a few counts. This chain links TRBV14 with TRBJ1-2; D not resolved. This CDR3 has 11 residues. The germline V and J ends were trimmed by 5 bases and 7 bases, with 8 bases remaining between them. Germline V gene data show CDR1 as SGHDN and CDR2 as FVKESK. CDR3 bases: TGTGCCAGCAGCGGAGTGCTTGGCTACACCTTC. This translates into CASSGVLGYTF.

In this sample, this clone turned up a few times. J is TRBJ2-3 and V is TRBV7-9; 7 bases align to TRBD2. This CDR3 has 14 residues. The trim removed 5 bases at V and 4 bases at J, leaving 6 bases unmatched. From germline, CDR1 is SEHNR and CDR2 FQNEAQ (reference sequence). CDR3 in DNA: TGTGCCAGCAGCGCAAGCGGGAATTCAGATACGCAGTATTTT. Translated, it gives CASSASGNSDTQYF.

The rearrangement uses TRBV7-9 and TRBJ1-1, with no clear D. The CDR3 totals 13 residues. Trimming pared 5 bases from V and 6 bases from J, leaving 13 bases between. Germline values: CDR1 SEHNR, CDR2 FQNEAQ (reference sequence). The CDR3 region has the DNA TGTGCCAGCAGCCTTCAAGGACGGTCTGAAGCTTTCTTT. This translates into CASSLQGRSEAFF.